Following are 9 T cell receptor beta chains from one sample sequenced in a study of molecular identifiers for immune sequencing clone quantification. MiXCR, run by TCRdb on the PCR reads, gives a single entry per CDR3 protein. The sample carries around 320,000 distinct CDR3 sequences, 24% recorded once. Material: naive CD8+ T cells from blood, with Jurkat cell RNA spiked in. Stated subset: FACS-sorted CD8+CD4-CCR7+CD45RA+ naive T cells. The receptors here all came from a human donor in good health. Some libraries in this study had Jurkat cell RNA spiked in.

This clonotype was counted a single time. This may come from a read error, since a much larger clone is one base off. The genes are TRBV7-6 and TRBJ2-1; the match to TRBD2 covers 8 bases. This CDR3 comprises 14 residues. CDR1 and CDR2 from the germline V gene are SGHVS and FNYEAQ. The CDR3 spells CPSSFNLAGDEQFF. CDR3 nucleotides: TGTCCCAGCAGCTTTAATCTAGCGGGCGATGAGCAGTTCTTC.

The chain recombines TRBV4-3 with TRBJ2-7; possible D gene TRBD2, 6 bases. Germline CDR1 LGHNA, CDR2 YSLEER. The V end was cut by 0 bases, the J end by 0 bases, with 15 bases between. The CDR3 covers 17 residues. The CDR3 loop reads CASSQDLLAANSYEQYF. In nucleotides, the CDR3 is TGCGCCAGCAGCCAAGATCTTTTAGCGGCTAACTCCTACGAGCAGTACTTC.

This clonotype was found a few times. The chain carries TRBV4-1 and TRBJ1-1; 9 positions agree with TRBD1. Germline lookup yields CDR1 MGHRA and CDR2 YSYEKL. The CDR3 spans 14 residues. Trimming took 4 bases from V and 1 from J; bases not matched to a gene: 1. The CDR3 bases are TGCGCCAGCAGCCGGACAGGGGCGAACACTGAAGCTTTCTTT. Protein product: CASSRTGANTEAFF.

On this clonotype itself: The conserved final phenylalanine or tryptophan is absent from the CDR3, which likely points to a read error. The CDR3 nucleotides are TGCGCCAGCAGCCAAGAAACCCGGACTATAAACATTCAGTACTCC. This encodes CASSQETRTINIQYS. The V gene is TRBV4-3, the J gene TRBJ2-4, with D possibly matching TRBD2 (6 bases). The V gene's germline CDR1 is LGHNA and CDR2 YSLEER. CDR3 length equals 15 residues. Trimming shortened V by 0 bases and J by 6 bases, and 12 bases separated the two germline ends.

This clonotype was counted at least ten times. The CDR3, as DNA: TGTGCCAGTAGCTGGTCTAGCGGGGGGTCGCAAGAGACCCAGTACTTC. As protein: CASSWSSGGSQETQYF. The chain links TRBV19 to TRBJ2-5; 11 bases agree with TRBD2. V shed 6 bases and J 2 bases; nucleotides not matched to a gene: 8. This CDR3 is 16 amino acids long. Germline assignment: CDR1 LNHDA and CDR2 SQIVND (reference sequence).

The chain uses TRBV27 and TRBJ2-6; D might be TRBD1 (5 bases). V dropped 5 bases and J dropped 4 bases, with 12 bases sitting between them. The germline V gene encodes CDR1 MNHEY and CDR2 SMNVEV (reference sequence). The CDR3 is 15 residues long. In DNA form, the CDR3 reads TGTGCCAGCAGTCCCCAGGGAAGGGGGGCCAACGTCCTGACTTTC. Amino acids: CASSPQGRGANVLTF. The full variable domain, completed using reference TRBV27 and TRBJ2-6, is EAQVTQNPRYLITVTGKKLTVTCSQNMNHEYMSWYRQDPGLGLRQIYYSMNVEVTDKGDVPEGYKVSRKEKRNFPLILESPSPNQTSLYFCASSPQGRGANVLTFGAGSRLTVL.

This clonotype was detected a few times. This chain joins TRBV6-2 or TRBV6-3 and TRBJ1-4, with D uncertain. The CDR3 length is 17 residues. Trimming pared 5 bases from V and 2 bases from J, leaving 18 bases between. CDR1 is MNHEY and CDR2 is SVGEGT in the germline V gene. CDR3 sequence: CASSHNPFVTTNEKLFF. The CDR3 DNA follows: TGTGCCAGCAGTCATAACCCGTTCGTCACGACTAATGAAAAACTGTTTTTT.

This clonotype was recorded at least ten times. The genes are TRBV5-1 and TRBJ2-3, with a tentative D call TRBD2 (6 bases). The CDR3 loop spans 18 amino acids. In germline, CDR1 is SGHRS, CDR2 YFSETQ. V lost 3 bases and J 1 base, leaving 21 bases between the germline ends. In nucleotides, the CDR3 is TGCGCCAGCAGCTCTTGGACTACGCTGCCCGACGGCACAGATACGCAGTATTTT. It encodes CASSSWTTLPDGTDTQYF.

Points on this clonotype: This may be a read error, as it is one base from a much larger clone. The rearrangement joins TRBV7-8 to TRBJ1-1; D gene ambiguous. Looked up from germline, CDR1 is SGHVS and CDR2 is FQNEAQ. This CDR3 is built from 15 residues. Deletions cut 2 bases from V and 0 bases from J, with 10 bases between. The CDR3 loop reads CASSLSQDMNTEAFF. The CDR3 DNA reads as TGTGCCAGCAGCTTATCCCAGGATATGAACACTGAAGCTTTCTTT.